Listed below are T cell receptor beta chains from one sample, sequenced in a study of beta chain features in type 1 diabetes. Here immunoSEQ multiplex PCR was the method, and the copy in TCRdb shows in-frame clones only, minus some. Among about 150,000 clones listed, about 9.1% were seen once. Input material: central memory CD4+ T cells from blood. Source of these receptors: a young woman in good health. Both conserved end residues are part of each CDR3. The D gene is left open where the match is weak. Not every row has a clone size; where given, it reads once, few, many or a size class.

clone_size j_call v_call d_call cdr3_aa cdr3_nt
many TRBJ2-5 TRBV4-2 - CASSQVAGNQYQETQYF TGTGCCAGCAGCCAAGTTGCCGGGAACCAGTACCAAGAGACCCAGTACTTC
- TRBJ2-7 TRBV6-6 TRBD1 CASSSPDRGPYEQYF TGTGCCAGCAGTTCTCCGGACAGGGGGCCCTACGAGCAGTACTTC
- TRBJ1-2 TRBV7-8 - CASSAQGGLSYGYTF TGTGCCAGCAGCGCCCAGGGAGGTCTTTCCTATGGCTACACCTTC
many TRBJ1-3 TRBV29-1 - CSVEDPLRNTIYF TGCAGCGTTGAAGACCCCTTGCGTAACACCATATATTTT
- TRBJ1-4 TRBV6-5 TRBD1 CATWRGQGGEKLFF TGTGCCACCTGGAGAGGACAGGGCGGCGAAAAACTGTTTTTT
few TRBJ1-1 TRBV21-1 - CASMWTGPMNTEAFF TGTGCCAGCATGTGGACAGGGCCTATGAACACTGAAGCTTTCTTT
few TRBJ2-2 TRBV18 TRBD2 CASSPTSGGTGELFF TGTGCCAGCTCACCTACTAGCGGGGGCACCGGGGAGCTGTTTTTT
many TRBJ2-3 TRBV18 - CASSPLGAADTQYF TGTGCCAGCTCACCCCTCGGTGCTGCAGATACGCAGTATTTT
- TRBJ1-2 TRBV7-2 - CASSWGHVGMGYTF TGTGCCAGCAGCTGGGGACACGTGGGTATGGGCTACACCTTC
many TRBJ2-5 TRBV29-1 - CSVETNQETQYF TGCAGCGTTGAGACTAACCAAGAGACCCAGTACTTC
few TRBJ1-1 TRBV11-2 - CASSLGPTGWAFF TGTGCCAGCAGCTTAGGGCCTACAGGGTGGGCTTTCTTT
few TRBJ1-3 TRBV2 - CASSELAGRNTIYF TGTGCCAGCAGTGAATTGGCAGGGAGAAACACCATATATTTT
once TRBJ1-5 TRBV2 - CASSVSGLGNQPQHF TGTGCCAGCAGTGTCTCAGGGTTAGGCAATCAGCCCCAGCATTTT
- TRBJ1-5 TRBV18 TRBD1 CASSPGTGGPNFNQPQHF TGTGCCAGCTCACCGGGGACAGGGGGGCCAAATTTCAATCAGCCCCAGCATTTT
few TRBJ2-5 TRBV4-1 TRBD1 CASSQDGSQGAVTQYF TGCGCCAGCAGCCAAGATGGATCCCAGGGGGCGGTGACCCAGTACTTC
few TRBJ1-4 TRBV5-1 TRBD1 CASSSGTGVNEKLFF TGCGCCAGCAGTTCCGGGACAGGGGTCAATGAAAAACTGTTTTTT
- TRBJ1-2 TRBV7-2 - CASSLAPGGRDYGYTF TGTGCCAGCAGCTTGGCCCCGGGGGGGAGGGACTATGGCTACACCTTC
- TRBJ2-7 TRBV7-9 - CASSLSGGQYF TGTGCCAGCAGCTTATCAGGAGGGCAGTACTTC
few TRBJ1-5 TRBV5-1 TRBD1 CASRLGQGGNQPQHF TGCGCCAGCAGATTGGGACAGGGTGGCAATCAGCCCCAGCATTTT
few TRBJ1-1 TRBV2 TRBD1 CASSLQTGGTEAFF TGTGCCAGCAGTCTCCAAACAGGGGGCACTGAAGCTTTCTTT
- TRBJ1-1 TRBV12-5 - CASGLVPGVAEAFF TGTGCTAGTGGTTTGGTACCCGGAGTGGCTGAAGCTTTCTTT
few TRBJ1-6 TRBV18 - CASSPSQGWNSPLHF TGTGCCAGCTCACCGTCGCAGGGGTGGAATTCACCCCTCCACTTT
few TRBJ1-3 TRBV5-6 - CASSFYPGTSKGNTIYF TGTGCCAGCAGCTTCTACCCCGGGACAAGCAAGGGAAACACCATATATTTT
- TRBJ2-5 TRBV10-2 - CASSRIRGGTQYF TGCGCCAGCAGCCGGATCCGAGGGGGGACCCAGTACTTC
few TRBJ2-7 TRBV7-9 TRBD1 CASSDQDRGSSYEQYF TGTGCCAGCAGCGACCAGGACAGGGGGAGCTCCTACGAGCAGTACTTC
few TRBJ2-3 TRBV5-1 TRBD2 CASSWATSISQDTQYF TGCGCCAGCAGCTGGGCGACTAGCATTTCGCAAGATACGCAGTATTTT
- TRBJ2-7 TRBV19 - CASSIKTRDYEQYF TGTGCCAGTAGTATTAAGACGAGGGACTACGAGCAGTACTTC
- TRBJ2-2 TRBV15 TRBD2 CATSRDGTSVAGELFF TGTGCCACCAGCAGAGATGGGACTAGCGTCGCCGGGGAGCTGTTTTTT
few TRBJ2-5 TRBV5-1 TRBD1 CASSTTGEETQYF TGCGCCAGCAGCACTACAGGGGAAGAGACCCAGTACTTC
- TRBJ2-5 TRBV2 TRBD2 CAITLGGGPQETQYF TGTGCCATCACCCTCGGCGGGGGGCCCCAAGAGACCCAGTACTTC
few TRBJ1-4 TRBV4-2 - CASSQGGSPGEGEKLFF TGTGCCAGCAGCCAAGGAGGGTCCCCAGGCGAGGGTGAAAAACTGTTTTTT
few TRBJ2-1 TRBV15 TRBD2 CAAKRGGGYEQFF TGTGCCGCCAAGCGGGGGGGCGGCTATGAGCAGTTCTTC
few TRBJ2-5 TRBV4-2 - CASSEALANAGQETQYF TGTGCCAGCAGCGAAGCACTAGCTAATGCAGGGCAAGAGACCCAGTACTTC
few TRBJ2-7 TRBV7-3 - CASSSRGGAFEQYF TGTGCCAGCAGCTCGAGGGGGGGGGCCTTCGAGCAGTACTTC
few TRBJ2-5 TRBV18 - CASSDQGSQETQYF TGTGCCAGCTCAGACCAGGGGTCTCAAGAGACCCAGTACTTC
- TRBJ2-5 TRBV6-6 - CASSRMEVETQYF TGTGCCAGCAGTCGAATGGAGGTTGAGACCCAGTACTTC
few TRBJ2-2 TRBV7-2 - CASSPTGITGELFF TGTGCCAGCAGCCCTACAGGGATCACCGGGGAGCTGTTTTTT
few TRBJ1-4 TRBV10-3 TRBD1 CAISPGSGGATNEKLFF TGTGCCATCAGCCCGGGATCAGGGGGCGCAACTAATGAAAAACTGTTTTTT
few TRBJ1-2 TRBV30 - CAWSVLRVAGGYTF TGTGCCTGGAGTGTTCTCCGGGTTGCGGGGGGCTACACCTTC
- TRBJ1-1 TRBV7-2 - CASSPSIQGILEAFF TGTGCCAGCAGCCCAAGCATCCAGGGGATCTTGGAAGCTTTCTTT
- TRBJ2-7 TRBV30 - CAWTPPDTNSYEQYF TGTGCCTGGACCCCCCCGGACACCAATTCCTACGAGCAGTACTTC
few TRBJ1-1 TRBV7-9 - CASSLASTEAFF TGTGCCAGCAGTTTAGCGAGCACTGAAGCTTTCTTT
few TRBJ1-2 TRBV30 - CAWSVLAGNYGYTF TGTGCCTGGAGTGTACTAGCGGGGAACTATGGCTACACCTTC
few TRBJ2-2 TRBV7-9 TRBD1 CASSQGQGNTGELFF TGTGCCAGCAGCCAAGGACAGGGGAACACCGGGGAGCTGTTTTTT
- TRBJ1-1 TRBV14 - CASSRSQVEAFF TGTGCCAGCAGCCGAAGCCAAGTTGAAGCTTTCTTT
few TRBJ1-1 TRBV6-5 - CASSYSSGDGEAFF TGTGCCAGCAGTTACTCTTCAGGGGACGGTGAAGCTTTCTTT
few TRBJ2-1 TRBV5-1 - CASSLRGAVGEQFF TGCGCCAGCAGCTTGCGGGGTGCAGTCGGCGAGCAGTTCTTC
- TRBJ1-2 TRBV5-1 TRBD1 CASSPGQANYGYTF TGCGCCAGCAGCCCGGGACAGGCTAACTATGGCTACACCTTC
few TRBJ2-5 TRBV18 TRBD1 CASSPPGPGGLRETQYF TGTGCCAGCTCACCACCGGGTCCAGGGGGTTTAAGAGAGACCCAGTACTTC
- TRBJ1-4 TRBV11-2 TRBD1 CASSLEQGRYEKLFF TGTGCCAGCAGCTTGGAACAGGGGAGGTACGAAAAACTGTTTTTT